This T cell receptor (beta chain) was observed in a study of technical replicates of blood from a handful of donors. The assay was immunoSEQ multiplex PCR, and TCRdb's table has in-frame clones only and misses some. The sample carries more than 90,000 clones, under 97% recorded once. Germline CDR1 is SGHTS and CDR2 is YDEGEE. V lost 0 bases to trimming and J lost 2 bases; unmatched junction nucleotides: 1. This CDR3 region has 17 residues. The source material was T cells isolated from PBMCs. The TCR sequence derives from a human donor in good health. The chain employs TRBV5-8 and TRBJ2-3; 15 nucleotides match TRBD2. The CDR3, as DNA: TGTGCCAGCAGCTTGGGGACTAGCGGGGGGGCCACAGATACGCAGTATTTT. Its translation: CASSLGTSGGATDTQYF.